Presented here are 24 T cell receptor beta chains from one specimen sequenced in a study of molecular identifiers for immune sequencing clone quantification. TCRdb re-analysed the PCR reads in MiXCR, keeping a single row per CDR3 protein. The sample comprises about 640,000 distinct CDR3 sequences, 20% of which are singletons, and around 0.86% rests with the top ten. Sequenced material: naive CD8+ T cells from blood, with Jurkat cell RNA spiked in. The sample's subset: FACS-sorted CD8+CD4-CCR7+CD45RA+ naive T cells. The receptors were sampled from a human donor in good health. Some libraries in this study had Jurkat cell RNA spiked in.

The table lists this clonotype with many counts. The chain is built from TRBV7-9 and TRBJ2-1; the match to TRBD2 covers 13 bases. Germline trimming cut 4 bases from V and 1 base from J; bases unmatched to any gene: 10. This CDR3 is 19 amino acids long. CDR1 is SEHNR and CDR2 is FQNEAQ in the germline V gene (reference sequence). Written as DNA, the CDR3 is TGTGCCAGCAGCTCATCGGGACTAGCGGGGCAGGGGTCCTACAATGAGCAGTTCTTC. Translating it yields CASSSSGLAGQGSYNEQFF.

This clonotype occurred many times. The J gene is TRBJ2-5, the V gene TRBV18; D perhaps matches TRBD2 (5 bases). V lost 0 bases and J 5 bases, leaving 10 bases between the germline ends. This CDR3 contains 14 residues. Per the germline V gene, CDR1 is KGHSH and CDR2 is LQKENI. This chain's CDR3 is CASSPPDGGETQYF. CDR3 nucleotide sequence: TGTGCCAGCTCACCACCGGACGGAGGCGAGACCCAGTACTTC. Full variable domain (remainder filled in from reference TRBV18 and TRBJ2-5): NAGVMQNPRHLVRRRGQEARLRCSPMKGHSHVYWYRQLPEEGLKFMVYLQKENIIDESGMPKERFSAEFPKEGPSILRIQQVVRGDSAAYFCASSPPDGGETQYFGPGTRLLVL.

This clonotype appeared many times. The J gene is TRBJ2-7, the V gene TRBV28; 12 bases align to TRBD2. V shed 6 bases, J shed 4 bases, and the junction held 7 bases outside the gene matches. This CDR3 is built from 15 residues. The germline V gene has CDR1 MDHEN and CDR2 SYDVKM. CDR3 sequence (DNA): TGTGCCAGCAGGATACTAGCGGGAGGCCTTTACGAGCAGTACTTC. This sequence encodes CASRILAGGLYEQYF.

CDR3 DNA sequence: TGTGCCAGCAATGACCCCCTAGGCACAGATACGCAGTATTTT. The encoded protein is CASNDPLGTDTQYF. The rearrangement uses TRBV6-2 or TRBV6-3 and TRBJ2-3; no firm D call. CDR3 length equals 14 residues. Trimming stripped 7 bases from V and 1 base from J, with 12 bases between. Germline loops: CDR1 MNHEY, CDR2 SVGEGT.

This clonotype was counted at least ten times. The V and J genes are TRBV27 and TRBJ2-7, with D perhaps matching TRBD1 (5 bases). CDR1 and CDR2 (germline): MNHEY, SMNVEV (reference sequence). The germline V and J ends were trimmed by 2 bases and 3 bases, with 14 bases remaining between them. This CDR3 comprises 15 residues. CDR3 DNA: TGTGCCAGCAGTTTAACGGCAGGGTTAAGCTACGAGCAGTACTTC. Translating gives CASSLTAGLSYEQYF.

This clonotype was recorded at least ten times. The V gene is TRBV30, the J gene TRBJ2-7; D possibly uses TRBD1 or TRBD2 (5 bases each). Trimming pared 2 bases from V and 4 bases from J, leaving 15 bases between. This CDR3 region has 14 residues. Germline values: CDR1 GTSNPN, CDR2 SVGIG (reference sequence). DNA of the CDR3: TGTGCCTGGAGTCCGGGGCCCCCGGGGTACGAGCAGTACTTC. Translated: CAWSPGPPGYEQYF.

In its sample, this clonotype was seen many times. The CDR3 DNA reads TGTGCCAGCAGTTTTAGCGGCAGCCTCTACGAGCAGTACTTC. As protein: CASSFSGSLYEQYF. This rearrangement joins TRBV12-3 or TRBV12-4 to TRBJ2-7; possible D gene TRBD2, 6 bases. This CDR3 spans 14 amino acids. V lost 3 bases and J lost 3, with 12 bases in between.

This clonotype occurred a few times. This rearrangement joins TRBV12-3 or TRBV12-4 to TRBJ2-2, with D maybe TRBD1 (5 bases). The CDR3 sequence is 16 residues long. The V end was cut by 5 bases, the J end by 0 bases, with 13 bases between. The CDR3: CASSSEQGPNTGELFF. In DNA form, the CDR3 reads TGTGCCAGCAGTAGCGAGCAGGGCCCGAACACCGGGGAGCTGTTTTTT.

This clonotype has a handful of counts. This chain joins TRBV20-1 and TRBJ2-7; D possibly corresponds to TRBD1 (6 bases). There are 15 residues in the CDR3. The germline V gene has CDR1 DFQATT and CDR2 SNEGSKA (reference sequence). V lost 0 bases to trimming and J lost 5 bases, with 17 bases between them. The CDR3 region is CSAREEGTSTNEQYF. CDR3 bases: TGCAGTGCTAGAGAAGAGGGGACATCCACGAACGAGCAGTACTTC.

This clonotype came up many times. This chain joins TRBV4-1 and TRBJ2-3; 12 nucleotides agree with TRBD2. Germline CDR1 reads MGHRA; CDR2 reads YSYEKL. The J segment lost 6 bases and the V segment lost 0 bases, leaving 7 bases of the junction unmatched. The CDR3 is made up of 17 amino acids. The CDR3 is CASSQDRTSGIFDTQYF. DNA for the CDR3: TGCGCCAGCAGCCAAGATAGGACTAGCGGGATCTTCGATACGCAGTATTTT.

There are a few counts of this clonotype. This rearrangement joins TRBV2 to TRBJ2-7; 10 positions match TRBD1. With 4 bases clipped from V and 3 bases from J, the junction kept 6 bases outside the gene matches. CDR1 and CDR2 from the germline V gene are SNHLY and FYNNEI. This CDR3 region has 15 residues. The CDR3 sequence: CASSATGTGVYEQYF. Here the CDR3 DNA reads TGTGCCAGCAGTGCTACCGGGACAGGGGTCTACGAGCAGTACTTC.

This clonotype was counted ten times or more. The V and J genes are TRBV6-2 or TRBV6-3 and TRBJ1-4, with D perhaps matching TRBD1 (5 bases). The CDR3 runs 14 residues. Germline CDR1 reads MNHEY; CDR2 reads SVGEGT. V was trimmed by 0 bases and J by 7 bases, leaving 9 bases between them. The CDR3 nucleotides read TGTGCCAGCAGTTACTCCGGGGACGGTGAAAAACTGTTTTTT. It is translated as CASSYSGDGEKLFF.

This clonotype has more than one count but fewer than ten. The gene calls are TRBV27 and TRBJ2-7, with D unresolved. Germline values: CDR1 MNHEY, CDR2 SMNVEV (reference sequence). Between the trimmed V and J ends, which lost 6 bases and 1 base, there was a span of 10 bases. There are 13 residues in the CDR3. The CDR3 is CASRDVYSYEQYF. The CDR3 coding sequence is TGTGCCAGCAGGGATGTTTATTCCTACGAGCAGTACTTC.

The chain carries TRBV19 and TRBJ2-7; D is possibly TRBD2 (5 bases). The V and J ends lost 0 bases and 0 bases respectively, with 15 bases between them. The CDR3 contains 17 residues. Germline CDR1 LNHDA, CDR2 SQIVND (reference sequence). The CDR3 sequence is CASSIDSTVRGSYEQYF. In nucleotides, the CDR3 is TGTGCCAGTAGTATAGATTCCACAGTCCGGGGCTCCTACGAGCAGTACTTC.

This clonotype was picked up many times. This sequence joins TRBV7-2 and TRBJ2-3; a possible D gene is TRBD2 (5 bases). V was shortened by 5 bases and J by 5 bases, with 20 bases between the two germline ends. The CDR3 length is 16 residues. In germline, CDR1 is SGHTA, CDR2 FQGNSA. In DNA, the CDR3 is TGTGCCAGCAGCCCTCTCAGGCAGATGGCGGGAGATACGCAGTATTTT. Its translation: CASSPLRQMAGDTQYF.

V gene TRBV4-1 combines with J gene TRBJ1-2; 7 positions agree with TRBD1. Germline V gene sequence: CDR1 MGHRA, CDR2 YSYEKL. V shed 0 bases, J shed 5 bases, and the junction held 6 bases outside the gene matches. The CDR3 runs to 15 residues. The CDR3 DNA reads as TGCGCCAGCAGCCAAGATCCGGCAGGGGGATATGGCTACACCTTC. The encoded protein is CASSQDPAGGYGYTF.

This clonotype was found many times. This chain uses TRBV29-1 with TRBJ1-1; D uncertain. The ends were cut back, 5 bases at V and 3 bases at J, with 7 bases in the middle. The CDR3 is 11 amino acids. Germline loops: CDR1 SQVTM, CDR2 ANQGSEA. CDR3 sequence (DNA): TGCAGCGTTTGGGTGGACACTGAAGCTTTCTTT. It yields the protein CSVWVDTEAFF.

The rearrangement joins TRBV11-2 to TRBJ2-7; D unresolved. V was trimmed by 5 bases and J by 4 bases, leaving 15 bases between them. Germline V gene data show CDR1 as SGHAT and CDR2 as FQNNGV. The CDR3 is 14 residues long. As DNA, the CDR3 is TGTGCCAGCAGCCCTATTGGTAGCACGTACGAGCAGTACTTC. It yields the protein CASSPIGSTYEQYF. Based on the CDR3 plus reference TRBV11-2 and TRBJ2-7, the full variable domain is EAGVAQSPRYKIIEKRQSVAFWCNPISGHATLYWYQQILGQGPKLLIQFQNNGVVDDSQLPKDRFSAERLKGVDSTLKIQPAKLEDSAVYLCASSPIGSTYEQYFGPGTRLTVT.

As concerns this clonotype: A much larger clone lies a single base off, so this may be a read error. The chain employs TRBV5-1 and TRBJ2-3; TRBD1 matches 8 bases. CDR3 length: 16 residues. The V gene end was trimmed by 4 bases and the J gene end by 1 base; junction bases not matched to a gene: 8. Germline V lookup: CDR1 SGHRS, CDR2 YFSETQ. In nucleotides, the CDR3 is TGCGCCAGCAGCCCATGGGACAGGCCGGGCACAGATACGCAGTATTTT. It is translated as CASSPWDRPGTDTQYF.

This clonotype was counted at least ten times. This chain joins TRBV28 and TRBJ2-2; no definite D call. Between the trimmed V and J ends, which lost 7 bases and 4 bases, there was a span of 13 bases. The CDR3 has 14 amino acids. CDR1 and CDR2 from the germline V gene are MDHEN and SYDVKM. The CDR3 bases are TGTGCCAGCACTCTGGCTAGACTCACCGGGGAGCTGTTTTTT. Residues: CASTLARLTGELFF. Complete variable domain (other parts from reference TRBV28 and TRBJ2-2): DVKVTQSSRYLVKRTGEKVFLECVQDMDHENMFWYRQDPGLGLRLIYFSYDVKMKEKGDIPEGYSVSREKKERFSLILESASTNQTSMYLCASTLARLTGELFFGEGSRLTVL.

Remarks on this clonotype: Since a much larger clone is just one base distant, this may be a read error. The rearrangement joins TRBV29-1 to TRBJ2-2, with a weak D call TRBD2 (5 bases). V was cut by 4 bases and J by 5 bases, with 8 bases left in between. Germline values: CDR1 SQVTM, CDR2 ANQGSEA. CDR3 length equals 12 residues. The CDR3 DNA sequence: TGCAGCGTTGTTGTAGCGACCGGGGAGCTGTTTTTT. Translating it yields CSVVVATGELFF.

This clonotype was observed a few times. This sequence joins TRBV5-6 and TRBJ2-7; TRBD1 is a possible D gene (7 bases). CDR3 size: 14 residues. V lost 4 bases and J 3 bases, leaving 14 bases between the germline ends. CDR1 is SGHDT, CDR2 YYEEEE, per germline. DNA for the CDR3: TGTGCCAGCAGCCTGACAGGGAGGAACTACGAGCAGTACTTC. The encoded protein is CASSLTGRNYEQYF.

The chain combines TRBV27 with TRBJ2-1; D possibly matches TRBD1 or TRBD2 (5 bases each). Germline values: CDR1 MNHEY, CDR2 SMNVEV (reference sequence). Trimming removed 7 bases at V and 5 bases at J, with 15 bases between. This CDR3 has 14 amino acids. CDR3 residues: CASKWGTPHNEQFF. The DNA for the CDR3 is TGTGCCAGCAAATGGGGGACCCCCCACAATGAGCAGTTCTTC.

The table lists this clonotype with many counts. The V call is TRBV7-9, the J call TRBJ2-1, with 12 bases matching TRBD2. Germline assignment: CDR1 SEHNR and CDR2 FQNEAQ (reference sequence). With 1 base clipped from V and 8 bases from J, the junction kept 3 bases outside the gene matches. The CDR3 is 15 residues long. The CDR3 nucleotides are TGTGCCAGCAGCTTAGTCACTAGCGGGAGGTATGAGCAGTTCTTC. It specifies CASSLVTSGRYEQFF.